One sample yielded the 17 T cell receptor beta chains listed below, sequenced in a study of radiotherapy plus CTLA-4 blockade in lung cancer. The table came from immunoSEQ multiplex PCR; TCRdb's copy has only in-frame clones and leaves some out. The table shows roughly 88,000 clones, with under 90% occurring only once. The material sequenced was peripheral blood, taken from a patient treated with radiotherapy plus ipilimumab. The source is a human donor with non-small cell lung cancer who had stable disease on radiotherapy plus ipilimumab.

V usage is TRBV7-6 and J usage is TRBJ2-2; TRBD2 matches 7 bases. The CDR3 is 15 residues long. Germline loops: CDR1 SGHVS, CDR2 FNYEAQ. J was trimmed by 2 bases and V by 4 bases; bases with no gene match: 4. The CDR3, as DNA: TGTGCCAGCAGCTCCTCTAGCGGTAACACCGGGGAGCTGTTTTTT. Translated, it gives CASSSSSGNTGELFF.

This clone has more than one count but fewer than ten. The chain couples TRBV5-1 to TRBJ2-2, with 9 bases aligning to TRBD2. Germline V gives CDR1 SGHRS, CDR2 YFSETQ. V gave up 6 bases and J gave up 2 bases; unmatched junction bases: 8. The CDR3 has 16 amino acids. Here the CDR3 DNA reads TGCGCCAGCAAACCTCTACTAGCGGGTAACACCGGGGAGCTGTTTTTT. Protein sequence: CASKPLLAGNTGELFF. The full variable domain, rest sourced from reference TRBV5-1 and TRBJ2-2, is KAGVTQTPRYLIKTRGQQVTLSCSPISGHRSVSWYQQTPGQGLQFLFEYFSETQRNKGNFPGRFSGRQFSNSRSEMNVSTLELGDSALYLCASKPLLAGNTGELFFGEGSRLTVL.

In DNA, the CDR3 is TGTGCCAGCAGCTTGGGAGGGGACACCGGGGAGCTGTTTTTT. This sequence encodes CASSLGGDTGELFF. V and J are TRBV7-9 and TRBJ2-2; 7 bases are a match to TRBD2. The J segment lost 3 bases and the V segment lost 3 bases, leaving 1 base of the junction unmatched. Per the germline V gene, CDR1 is SEHNR and CDR2 is FQNEAQ (reference sequence). The CDR3 is 14 residues long.

This clone has just one count. This chain links TRBV6-1 with TRBJ1-6; no clear D. CDR1 is MNHNS, CDR2 SASEGT, per germline. The V end lost 7 bases, the J end lost 7 bases, and 17 bases lay between the germline ends. The CDR3 loop spans 15 amino acids. The CDR3 protein is CASTSDRTLNSPLHF. The CDR3 DNA is TGTGCCAGCACCTCGGACCGGACGTTGAATTCACCCCTCCACTTT.

This sequence joins TRBV4-2 and TRBJ2-1, with 15 positions matching TRBD2. The CDR3 is made up of 17 amino acids. CDR1 is LGHNA, CDR2 YNFKEQ, per germline. The J segment lost 7 bases and the V segment lost 3 bases, leaving 7 bases of the junction unmatched. CDR3 sequence (DNA): TGTGCCAGCAGCCAGACTCGGACTAGCGGGGGGGCAAATGAGCAGTTCTTC. It encodes CASSQTRTSGGANEQFF.

The chain uses TRBV6-5 and TRBJ2-7; no firm D call. Germline V CDR1 and CDR2: MNHEY, SVGAGI. This CDR3 comprises 13 residues. V was trimmed by 5 bases and J by 6 bases, leaving 14 bases between them. The CDR3 DNA sequence: TGTGCCAGCAGTATCACCTCATTCGGCGAGCAGTACTTC. This sequence encodes CASSITSFGEQYF.

CDR3 nucleotides: TGTGCCAGCAGCTTAGAACGCGGTCAAAATGAGCAGTTCTTC. This gives the protein CASSLERGQNEQFF. This rearrangement joins TRBV13 to TRBJ2-1, with unresolved D. CDR1 PRHDT and CDR2 FYEKMQ come from the germline V gene (reference sequence). V dropped 1 base and J dropped 7 bases, with 11 bases sitting between them. The CDR3 is 14 amino acids.

This clone was recorded many times. V is TRBV5-8 and J is TRBJ1-5; D is possibly TRBD1 (5 bases). Trimming removed 1 base from V and 7 bases from J, with 15 bases in between. CDR1 is SGHTS and CDR2 is YDEGEE in the germline V gene. The CDR3 extends over 15 amino acids. CDR3 sequence reads: CASSLLAGRAQPQHF. The CDR3 DNA sequence: TGTGCCAGCAGCTTGTTGGCAGGGAGGGCGCAGCCCCAGCATTTT.

The chain carries TRBV15 and TRBJ1-2, with D perhaps matching TRBD1 (5 bases). This CDR3 has 14 amino acids. Germline lookup yields CDR1 LNHNV and CDR2 YYDKDF (reference sequence). The V gene lost 5 bases and the J gene lost 2 bases, with 12 bases spanning the gap. The CDR3 bases are TGTGCCACCAGCCGCCCGGGACGCAACTATGGCTACACCTTC. Translation: CATSRPGRNYGYTF.

The V call is TRBV25-1, the J call TRBJ2-3; D is perhaps TRBD1 or TRBD2 (5 bases each). The CDR3 has 15 amino acids. V gave up 4 bases and J gave up 5 bases, with 16 bases separating them. Germline V CDR1 and CDR2: MGHDK, SYGVNS. CDR3 sequence (DNA): TGTGCCAGCAGTGGGGCTTGGGGGTCAGGAGATACGCAGTATTTT. Translated: CASSGAWGSGDTQYF.

The J gene is TRBJ1-1, the V gene TRBV7-8; a weak D match, TRBD1 (6 bases). Trimming removed 1 base at V and 6 bases at J, with 18 bases between. In germline, CDR1 is SGHVS, CDR2 FQNEAQ. CDR3 length equals 16 residues. In nucleotides, the CDR3 is TGTGCCAGCAGCTTAGACTTGGGCAGGGGAATCGCTGAAGCTTTCTTT. It specifies CASSLDLGRGIAEAFF.

The chain is built from TRBV30 and TRBJ1-5; D remains ambiguous. Germline V gives CDR1 GTSNPN, CDR2 SVGIG (reference sequence). Trimming removed 0 bases at V and 1 base at J, with 4 bases between. This CDR3 has 13 amino acids. The CDR3 protein is CAWSVGSNQPQHF. For the CDR3, the DNA is TGTGCCTGGAGTGTTGGGAGCAATCAGCCCCAGCATTTT.

The chain recombines TRBV6-5 with TRBJ1-2; a weak D match, TRBD1 (6 bases). The CDR3 length is 15 residues. In germline, CDR1 is MNHEY, CDR2 SVGAGI. V was clipped by 6 bases and J by 2 bases, with 16 bases between them. CDR3 bases: TGTGCCAGCAGCCTAGGGGACACAAGAAACTATGGCTACACCTTC. Its protein is CASSLGDTRNYGYTF.

This rearrangement joins TRBV9 to TRBJ2-4; 8 nucleotides match TRBD2. The CDR3 covers 17 residues. The V gene's germline CDR1 is SGDLS and CDR2 YYNGEE. The V segment lost 3 bases and the J segment 9 bases; nucleotides outside the gene matches: 17. This chain's CDR3 is CASSAGSLAGGRGIQYF. The CDR3 nucleotides are TGTGCCAGCAGCGCCGGGTCCCTAGCGGGTGGGCGCGGCATTCAGTACTTC.

The gene calls are TRBV10-2 and TRBJ2-1; no clear D. The CDR3 has 15 amino acids. Trimming removed 2 bases at V and 4 bases at J, with 12 bases between. Germline CDR1 is WSHSY and CDR2 is SAAADI. The CDR3 sequence: CASSEKVGFYNEQFF. The CDR3 DNA sequence: TGCGCCAGCAGTGAGAAAGTAGGGTTTTACAATGAGCAGTTCTTC.

This chain uses TRBV5-5 with TRBJ1-1, with D unclear. The germline gives CDR1 SGHKS, CDR2 YYEKEE (reference sequence). The V end lost 2 bases, the J end lost 1 base, and 24 bases lay between the germline ends. CDR3 length equals 19 residues. In nucleotides, the CDR3 is TGTGCCAGCAGCTTCTCGTTTGTTTTTGTGGCGGATCCGAACACTGAAGCTTTCTTT. It encodes CASSFSFVFVADPNTEAFF.

The CDR3 sequence: CASSIGPAGGVYNEQFF. DNA of the CDR3: TGTGCCAGTAGTATAGGCCCGGCGGGGGGGGTCTACAATGAGCAGTTCTTC. The chain recombines TRBV19 with TRBJ2-1; 9 bases are a match to TRBD2. J lost 3 bases, V lost 1 base, and 7 bases had no gene match. The CDR3 covers 17 residues. Germline CDR1 reads LNHDA; CDR2 reads SQIVND (reference sequence).